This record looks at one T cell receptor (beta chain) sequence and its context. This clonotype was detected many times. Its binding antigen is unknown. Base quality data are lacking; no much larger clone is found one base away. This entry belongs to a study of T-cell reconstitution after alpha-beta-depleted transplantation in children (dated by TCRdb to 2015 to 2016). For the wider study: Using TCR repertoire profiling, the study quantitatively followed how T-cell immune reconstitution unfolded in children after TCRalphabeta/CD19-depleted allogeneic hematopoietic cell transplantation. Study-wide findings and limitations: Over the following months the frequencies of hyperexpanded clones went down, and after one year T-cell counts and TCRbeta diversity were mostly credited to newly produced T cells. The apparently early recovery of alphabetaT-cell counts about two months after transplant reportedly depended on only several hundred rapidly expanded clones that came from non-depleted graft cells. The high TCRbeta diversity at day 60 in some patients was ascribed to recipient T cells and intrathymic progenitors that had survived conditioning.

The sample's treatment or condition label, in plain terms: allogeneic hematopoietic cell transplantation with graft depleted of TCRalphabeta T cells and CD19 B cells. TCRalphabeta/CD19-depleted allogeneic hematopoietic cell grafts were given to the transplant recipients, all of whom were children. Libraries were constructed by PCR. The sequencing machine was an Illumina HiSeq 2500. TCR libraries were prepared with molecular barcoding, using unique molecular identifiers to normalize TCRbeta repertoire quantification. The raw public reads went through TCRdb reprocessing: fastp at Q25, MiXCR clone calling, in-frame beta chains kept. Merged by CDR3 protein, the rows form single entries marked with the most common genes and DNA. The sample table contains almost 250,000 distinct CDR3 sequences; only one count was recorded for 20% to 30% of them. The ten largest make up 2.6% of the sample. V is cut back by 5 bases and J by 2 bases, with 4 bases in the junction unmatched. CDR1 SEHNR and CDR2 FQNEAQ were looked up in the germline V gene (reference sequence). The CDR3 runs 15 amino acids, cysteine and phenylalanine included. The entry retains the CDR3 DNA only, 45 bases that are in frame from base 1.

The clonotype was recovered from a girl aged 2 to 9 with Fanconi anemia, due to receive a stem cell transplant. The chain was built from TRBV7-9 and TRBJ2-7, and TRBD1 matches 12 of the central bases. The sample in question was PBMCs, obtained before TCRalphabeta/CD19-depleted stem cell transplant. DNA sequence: TGTGCCAGCAGCGAACGGGACAGGGGGCCCTACGAGCAGTACTTC. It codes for CASSERDRGPYEQYF.